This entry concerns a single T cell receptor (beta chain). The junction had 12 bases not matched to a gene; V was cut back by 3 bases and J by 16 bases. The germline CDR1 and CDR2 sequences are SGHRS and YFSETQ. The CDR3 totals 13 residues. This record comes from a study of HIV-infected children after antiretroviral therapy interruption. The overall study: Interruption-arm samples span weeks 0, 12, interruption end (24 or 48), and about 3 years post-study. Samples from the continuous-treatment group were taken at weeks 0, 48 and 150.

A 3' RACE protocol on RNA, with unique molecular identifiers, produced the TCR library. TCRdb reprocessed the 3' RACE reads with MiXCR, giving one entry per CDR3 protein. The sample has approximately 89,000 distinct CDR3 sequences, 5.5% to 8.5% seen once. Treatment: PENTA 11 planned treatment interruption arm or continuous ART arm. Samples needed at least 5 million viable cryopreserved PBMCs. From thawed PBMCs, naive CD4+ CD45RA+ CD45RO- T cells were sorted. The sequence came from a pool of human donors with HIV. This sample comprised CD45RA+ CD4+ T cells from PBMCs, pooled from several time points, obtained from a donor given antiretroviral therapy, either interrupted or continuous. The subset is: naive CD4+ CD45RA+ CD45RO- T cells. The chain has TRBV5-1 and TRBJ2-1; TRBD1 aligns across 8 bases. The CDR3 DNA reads TGCGCCAGCAGCTCGGACTGGACAGGGCGCTTCTTCTTC. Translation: CASSSDWTGRFFF.